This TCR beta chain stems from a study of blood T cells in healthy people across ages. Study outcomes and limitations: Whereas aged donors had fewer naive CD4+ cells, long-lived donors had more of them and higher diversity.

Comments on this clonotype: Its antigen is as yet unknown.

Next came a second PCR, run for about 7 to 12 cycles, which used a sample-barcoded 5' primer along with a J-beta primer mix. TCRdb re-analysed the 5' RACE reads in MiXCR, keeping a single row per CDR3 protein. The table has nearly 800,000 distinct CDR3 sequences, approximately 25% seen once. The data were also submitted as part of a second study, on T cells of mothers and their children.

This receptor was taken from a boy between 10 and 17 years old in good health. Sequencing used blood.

The CDR3 spells CASSPDRPAGDTQYF. CDR3 nucleotides: TGTGCCAGTAGCCCCGACCGACCGGCGGGGGATACGCAGTATTTT. V usage is TRBV7-9 and J usage is TRBJ2-3, with D perhaps matching TRBD2 (6 bases). CDR1 and CDR2 (germline): SEHNR, FQNEAQ (reference sequence). This CDR3 contains 15 residues. Trimming pared 9 bases from V and 6 bases from J, leaving 22 bases between.